This T cell receptor beta chain derives from a study of T cell responses to AZD1222 COVID-19 vaccine (dated by TCRdb to the early 2020s). Describing the broader study: AZD1222 recipients whose second dose came at about 4 weeks and those whose second dose came at about 12 weeks were combined into one group, since spike-specific TCR depth and breadth did not differ between the two schedules. A total of more than 230 trial participants underwent TCR sequencing, of whom some 200 had received two doses of AZD1222 and some 25 had received two doses of the MenACWY control vaccine. Trial participants were enrolled by age into 18-55, 56-69 and 70-plus year subgroups, with around 140, 26 and 57 TCR-sequenced participants respectively. Here is what the overall study found, with its caveats: In the small 56-69-year group, the increase in depth fell short of significance, most likely because of low power. A significant rise in spike-specific TCR breadth and depth was observed after two AZD1222 doses relative to day 0 and relative to MenACWY recipients. The whole spike protein was spanned by vaccine-associated CD4 TCRs, and dominant responses were seen in regions 160-218 and 743-854. Epitopes outside the regions mutated in the B.1.351 and B.1.1.7 variants were reportedly recognized by nearly half of the unique spike-specific TCRs. Most participants were white British and females outnumbered males, and the authors suggested that clonal diversity may have been underestimated. Because no samples from the day 14 peak response were available, repertoires could be characterized only after the peak T cell response. Conclusions about previously exposed vaccinees are limited, since just 5 or 6 AZD1222 recipients were seropositive for SARS-CoV-2 at baseline.

To note about this clone: The specificity of this receptor is unknown. Base qualities were left out, and no much larger clone turns up one base away.

The CDR3 regions of human TCRbeta chains were analyzed by immunosequencing. The study's processing was this. Repertoire TCRs were matched against a reference library of SARS-CoV-2-specific TCRs generated with the MIRA antigen-specificity platform. Breadth was defined as the fraction of unique TCRs that were SARS-CoV-2-associated. Depth was defined as the fraction of total T cells that were SARS-CoV-2-associated. Each spike-specific TCR was assigned to its reactive spike region and to a CD4 or CD8 class using the MIRA data. Log10-transformed breadth and depth values were compared by one-way ANOVA with Sidak's multiple comparisons tests. TCRdb stores this immuneACCESS table with in-frame sequences only. Part of the clones is absent; in the studies checked, under half of the shortfall reflects unresolved V genes, and no reason is known for the rest. That table furnishes V, J and clone size, whereas the DNA furnished D and trimming. The sample table records some 75,000 clones; approximately 91% of these occur just once. Roughly a tenth of the sample belongs to the ten largest clones.

The intended sense of this specimen's time point label: baseline before first vaccination. Vaccinee samples were obtained from the UK trials COV001 and COV002, which included a single-blind randomized controlled phase 2/3 trial of AZD1222 (ChAdOx1 nCoV-19) in healthy adults. Trial participant PBMC samples were collected at day 0 and day 28 after the second dose for TCRbeta chain sequencing. The sequencing here drew on peripheral blood, taken on day 0 of AZD1222 vaccination. This clonotype was sampled from an adult in good health.

The CDR3 is CASSSGSGNTGELFF. The DNA sequence is as follows: TGCGCCAGCAGTTCCGGAAGCGGGAACACCGGGGAGCTGTTTTTT. Recombination joined TRBV5-1 with TRBJ2-2; D gene: possibly TRBD2, on 5 matching bases. V is shortened by 5 bases, J by 1 base, and the region joining them spans 12 bases. Taken from cysteine to phenylalanine, the CDR3 has 15 residues. The sequence is cut down to CDR3 DNA, 45 bases in frame from base 1. The germline V gene yields SGHRS for CDR1 and YFSETQ for CDR2. With the rest looked up from the reference TRBV5-1 and TRBJ2-2 genes rather than sequenced, the full variable domain is KAGVTQTPRYLIKTRGQQVTLSCSPISGHRSVSWYQQTPGQGLQFLFEYFSETQRNKGNFPGRFSGRQFSNSRSEMNVSTLELGDSALYLCASSSGSGNTGELFFGEGSRLTVL.